This TCR beta chain comes out of a study of CD8 T cells in ankylosing spondylitis. The study's findings and limits: CD8+ by phenotype, disease-linked clones were relatively rare in peripheral blood. What seemed typical of ankylosing spondylitis blood was a TCR beta motif built from roughly 8 highly homologous variants. A number of the motif variants had already been described in reactive arthritis synovial fluid and blood.

On this clonotype: Its cognate antigen is unknown.

Using quantitative 5'-RACE with molecular barcodes, the authors made TCR beta libraries. TCRdb redid the calling of the 5' RACE reads with MiXCR, one entry per CDR3 protein. The sample lists 350,000 to 450,000 distinct CDR3 sequences, roughly 27% seen once, with about 0.9% in the top ten. Losses at the gene ends were 3 bases for V and 0 bases for J; bases not matched to a gene: 9. Germline V gives CDR1 SGHRS, CDR2 YFSETQ. The CDR3 is 17 amino acids. Sample: blood, either unsorted or a sorted T cell fraction (not recorded which). The chain links TRBV5-1 to TRBJ1-3; TRBD1 aligns across 7 bases. This sequence originates from a male donor with ankylosing spondylitis. The CDR3 DNA follows: TGCGCCAGCAGCTCCTCGGGACAGCCGAGCTCTGGAAACACCATATATTTT. It is translated as CASSSSGQPSSGNTIYF.